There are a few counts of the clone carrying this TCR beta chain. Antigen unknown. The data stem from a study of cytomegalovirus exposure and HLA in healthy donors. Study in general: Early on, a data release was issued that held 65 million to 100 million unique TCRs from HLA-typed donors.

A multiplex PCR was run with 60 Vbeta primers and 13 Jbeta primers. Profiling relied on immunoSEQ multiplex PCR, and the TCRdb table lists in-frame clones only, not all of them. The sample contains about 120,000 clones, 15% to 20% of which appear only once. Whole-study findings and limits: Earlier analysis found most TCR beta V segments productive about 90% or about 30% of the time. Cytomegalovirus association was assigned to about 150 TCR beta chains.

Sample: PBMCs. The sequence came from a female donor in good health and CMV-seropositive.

CDR3 loop: CASSSDPKEGYTF. In nucleotides, the CDR3 is TGCGCCAGCAGCTCCGATCCCAAAGAGGGCTACACCTTC. The chain combines TRBV5-1 with TRBJ1-2; D is ambiguous. The V and J ends lost 3 bases and 8 bases respectively, with 14 bases between them. The germline CDR1 and CDR2 sequences are SGHRS and YFSETQ. The length of the CDR3 is 13 residues.